These T cell receptor beta chains were read from a single sample in a study of blood T cell repertoires in COVID-19. Clones were sequenced by immunoSEQ multiplex PCR, and TCRdb holds only the in-frame ones, with some missing. The sample consists of fewer than 300,000 clones, approximately 84% of them appearing once. The specimen was PBMCs or T cells enriched from blood (not recorded which). The source of these receptors is a man aged 18 to 30 who had recovered from COVID-19. The CDR3 runs from the conserved cysteine through the conserved F or W. The D gene is left open where the match is weak. Part of the rows lack a size; the others show once, few, many or a class for expanded clones.

D: NA
J: TRBJ2-2
V: TRBV18
size: NA
DNA: TGTGCCAGCTCACCAGGGACACAAAGGGGGACCGGGGAGCTGTTTTTT
CDR3: CASSPGTQRGTGELFF

D: NA
J: TRBJ2-7
V: TRBV11-2
size: NA
DNA: TGTGCCAGCAGCTTACAGACCGGGCGGGATAGGTTCGCCGAGCAGTACTTC
CDR3: CASSLQTGRDRFAEQYF

D: TRBD2
J: TRBJ2-3
V: TRBV2
size: NA
DNA: TGTGCCAGCAGTGAGGCGATAGCGGGGGGCTTTACGCAGTATTTT
CDR3: CASSEAIAGGFTQYF

D: TRBD2
J: TRBJ2-3
V: TRBV7-8
size: NA
DNA: TGTGCCAGCAGGGGACTAGCTGCAGATACGCAGTATTTT
CDR3: CASRGLAADTQYF

D: NA
J: TRBJ1-1
V: TRBV11-2
size: NA
DNA: TGTGCCAGCAGCTTATCGGCAGGGAACACTGAAGCTTTCTTT
CDR3: CASSLSAGNTEAFF

D: TRBD1
J: TRBJ2-1
V: TRBV5-1
size: NA
DNA: TGCGCCAGCAGCCTACAGGGGCCTGAGCAGTTCTTC
CDR3: CASSLQGPEQFF

D: NA
J: TRBJ2-5
V: TRBV7-8
size: NA
DNA: TGTGCCAGCAGCTTAGGGACAGCCCAAGAGACCCAGTACTTC
CDR3: CASSLGTAQETQYF

D: NA
J: TRBJ1-1
V: TRBV5-6
size: once
DNA: TGTGCCAGCAGCAATGCAGGGGTTGAAGCTTTCTTT
CDR3: CASSNAGVEAFF

D: NA
J: TRBJ2-6
V: TRBV3-1/TRBV3-2
size: NA
DNA: TGTGCCAGCAGACTCTCTGGGGCCAACGTCCTGACTTTC
CDR3: CASRLSGANVLTF

D: NA
J: TRBJ2-7
V: TRBV6-1
size: NA
DNA: TGTGCCAGCAGTGAGGTTTCGGCAGGGTCCTACGAGCAGTACTTC
CDR3: CASSEVSAGSYEQYF

D: NA
J: TRBJ1-3
V: TRBV20-1
size: NA
DNA: TGCAGTGCTAGTCCATCGACATTCTCTGGAAACACCATATATTTT
CDR3: CSASPSTFSGNTIYF

D: TRBD2
J: TRBJ2-1
V: TRBV13
size: NA
DNA: TGTGCCAGCAGCTTAGTAGCGGGGGGCTTCAATGAGCAGTTCTTC
CDR3: CASSLVAGGFNEQFF

D: TRBD1
J: TRBJ2-7
V: TRBV27
size: NA
DNA: TGTGCCAGCAGTTTAACAGGGGAGACTCCCTACGAGCAGTACTTC
CDR3: CASSLTGETPYEQYF

D: NA
J: TRBJ2-7
V: TRBV7-6
size: few
DNA: TGTGCCAGCAGCTTAGAGACGGGTCTCGAGCAGTACTTC
CDR3: CASSLETGLEQYF

D: NA
J: TRBJ1-3
V: TRBV3-1/TRBV3-2
size: NA
DNA: TGTGCCAGCAGTCGTCATGTGGACAGACGCTCTGGAAACACCATATATTTT
CDR3: CASSRHVDRRSGNTIYF

D: NA
J: TRBJ1-5
V: TRBV11-2
size: NA
DNA: TGTGCCAGCAGCCTCACGGGTCTTGAGCCCCAGCATTTT
CDR3: CASSLTGLEPQHF

D: NA
J: TRBJ1-1
V: TRBV7-2
size: NA
DNA: TGTGCCAGCAGCGCCCGCAGGTCACCGATAGCTGAAGCTTTCTTT
CDR3: CASSARRSPIAEAFF

D: TRBD2
J: TRBJ2-3
V: TRBV6-1
size: NA
DNA: TGTGCCAGCAGTGAAAGCGCATACGGGAGGGGAGATACGCAGTATTTT
CDR3: CASSESAYGRGDTQYF

D: TRBD2
J: TRBJ2-1
V: TRBV7-2
size: NA
DNA: TGTGCCAGCAGCCCACGCCGGACTAGCGGGGGGGCCTCCCCTGAGCAGTTCTTC
CDR3: CASSPRRTSGGASPEQFF

D: TRBD2
J: TRBJ2-3
V: TRBV10-3
size: NA
DNA: TGTGCCATCGCGGCGGGGGGTAGCACAGATACGCAGTATTTT
CDR3: CAIAAGGSTDTQYF

D: TRBD2
J: TRBJ2-1
V: TRBV7-9
size: once
DNA: TGTGCCAGCAGCCTAACGGGACTAGCGGGAGTATCCTACAATGAGCAGTTCTTC
CDR3: CASSLTGLAGVSYNEQFF

D: NA
J: TRBJ1-1
V: TRBV19
size: NA
DNA: TGTGCCAGTAGTATTGGTCAGGTGAACACTGAAGCTTTCTTT
CDR3: CASSIGQVNTEAFF

D: TRBD1
J: TRBJ2-3
V: TRBV5-1
size: many
DNA: TGCGCCAGCAGCTTGGGACAGGGGTTCACAGATACGCAGTATTTT
CDR3: CASSLGQGFTDTQYF

D: TRBD2
J: TRBJ2-1
V: TRBV11-3
size: few
DNA: TGTGCCAGCAGCTCCGGGACTAGGAGTAAAGGCAATGAGCAGTTCTTC
CDR3: CASSSGTRSKGNEQFF

D: NA
J: TRBJ2-3
V: TRBV19
size: NA
DNA: TGTGCCAGTAATTCACAGGATGGGCTAGATACGCAGTATTTT
CDR3: CASNSQDGLDTQYF

D: NA
J: TRBJ1-1
V: TRBV2
size: NA
DNA: TGTGCCAGCAGTTCTCAGGGGAGCACTGAAGCTTTCTTT
CDR3: CASSSQGSTEAFF

D: NA
J: TRBJ1-6
V: TRBV2
size: NA
DNA: TGTGCCAGCAGTGCGGTTACGAAAAATTCACCCCTCCACTTT
CDR3: CASSAVTKNSPLHF

D: TRBD2
J: TRBJ2-3
V: TRBV10-3
size: NA
DNA: TGTGCCATCAGTGACGTAGCGGGGGGAACAGATACGCAGTATTTT
CDR3: CAISDVAGGTDTQYF

D: TRBD1
J: TRBJ1-6
V: TRBV11-2
size: NA
DNA: TGTGCCAGCAGCCCTCGGTGGACAGGGGGCTTTAATTCACCCCTCCACTTT
CDR3: CASSPRWTGGFNSPLHF

D: NA
J: TRBJ2-7
V: TRBV19
size: NA
DNA: TGTGCCAGTCGTCGGGACAAGACCTACGAGCAGTACTTC
CDR3: CASRRDKTYEQYF

D: NA
J: TRBJ2-5
V: TRBV28
size: NA
DNA: TGTGCCAGTACGGACCGGCAAGGAGGGGAGACCCAGTACTTC
CDR3: CASTDRQGGETQYF

D: NA
J: TRBJ1-1
V: TRBV27
size: NA
DNA: TGTGCCAGCAGTTTATCTGGCAGGGCGAACACTGAAGCTTTCTTT
CDR3: CASSLSGRANTEAFF

D: NA
J: TRBJ2-5
V: TRBV4-2
size: NA
DNA: TGTGCCAGCAGCCAAGATTCAGGTTTACAGACCCAGTACTTC
CDR3: CASSQDSGLQTQYF

D: TRBD1
J: TRBJ1-3
V: TRBV7-2
size: NA
DNA: TGTGCCAGCAGCGTCGGGACAGGGGCTGGAAACACCATATATTTT
CDR3: CASSVGTGAGNTIYF

D: TRBD1
J: TRBJ2-7
V: TRBV19
size: few
DNA: TGTGCCAGCAGAAATACAGGGGACTCCTACGAGCAGTACTTC
CDR3: CASRNTGDSYEQYF

D: TRBD1
J: TRBJ1-1
V: TRBV5-1
size: NA
DNA: TGCGCCAGCAGCCCGGTACTTTTTGGACAGGTGAACACTGAAGCTTTCTTT
CDR3: CASSPVLFGQVNTEAFF

D: TRBD2
J: TRBJ2-1
V: TRBV13
size: NA
DNA: TGTGCCAGCAGCTTGGGACTAGCGGGATATGAGCAGTTCTTC
CDR3: CASSLGLAGYEQFF

D: NA
J: TRBJ1-2
V: TRBV19
size: NA
DNA: TGTGCCAGTAGTATGGCCGGGACTAACTATGGCTACACCTTC
CDR3: CASSMAGTNYGYTF

D: TRBD1
J: TRBJ2-7
V: TRBV4-1
size: few
DNA: TGCGCCAGCAGCCAAGGATTGATCAGGGGGTCCTACGAGCAGTACTTC
CDR3: CASSQGLIRGSYEQYF

D: NA
J: TRBJ2-7
V: TRBV27
size: NA
DNA: TGTGCCAGCACTCCATCAGGGCGTCGCGAGCAGTACTTC
CDR3: CASTPSGRREQYF

D: TRBD2
J: TRBJ2-1
V: TRBV5-4
size: NA
DNA: TGTGCCAGCAGCTTGGGCCCCGGAGGACTAGGATCGAATGAGCAGTTCTTC
CDR3: CASSLGPGGLGSNEQFF

D: TRBD1
J: TRBJ2-2
V: TRBV7-3
size: few
DNA: TGTGCCAGCAGCTGGGGACAGATGGGAACCGGGGAGCTGTTTTTT
CDR3: CASSWGQMGTGELFF

D: NA
J: TRBJ2-2
V: TRBV18
size: NA
DNA: TGTGCCAGCTCACCAACCACGTCTCTCGGCGGGGAGCTGTTTTTT
CDR3: CASSPTTSLGGELFF

D: NA
J: TRBJ1-4
V: TRBV5-1
size: NA
DNA: TGCGCCAGCAGTCCTGGTCGGGGGAATGAAAAACTGTTTTTT
CDR3: CASSPGRGNEKLFF

D: NA
J: TRBJ1-2
V: TRBV10-3
size: NA
DNA: TGTGCCATCAGTGAGTCGAGGACAGAATCACGCTATGGCTACACCTTC
CDR3: CAISESRTESRYGYTF

D: TRBD2
J: TRBJ2-1
V: TRBV7-8
size: NA
DNA: TGTGCCAGCAGCTTAGTCGGGTCCGGGAGGTACGGGTACAATGAGCAGTTCTTC
CDR3: CASSLVGSGRYGYNEQFF

D: NA
J: TRBJ2-7
V: TRBV20-1
size: once
DNA: TGCAGTGCTCAACCTGGGAGCCACCAGTACTTC
CDR3: CSAQPGSHQYF

D: NA
J: TRBJ2-2
V: TRBV5-5
size: few
DNA: TGTGCCAGCAGCTTGGATAAGAACACCGGGGAGCTGTTTTTT
CDR3: CASSLDKNTGELFF

D: NA
J: TRBJ1-2
V: TRBV4-1
size: NA
DNA: TGCGCCAGCAGCCACGCACAGGGAGTGGCTGGCTACACCTTC
CDR3: CASSHAQGVAGYTF

D: NA
J: TRBJ2-7
V: TRBV5-1
size: NA
DNA: TGCGCCAGCAGCTTGCGAGGCAGATCCTACGAGCAGTACTTC
CDR3: CASSLRGRSYEQYF

D: TRBD1
J: TRBJ2-1
V: TRBV25-1
size: NA
DNA: TGTGCCAGCAGTGGGGGACACAGGGGGAATGAGCAGTTCTTC
CDR3: CASSGGHRGNEQFF

D: NA
J: TRBJ2-1
V: TRBV6-2/TRBV6-3
size: NA
DNA: TGTGCCAGCAGTTACGCCGAGAACAATGAGCAGTTCTTC
CDR3: CASSYAENNEQFF

D: NA
J: TRBJ2-1
V: TRBV5-6
size: NA
DNA: TGTGCCAGCAGCTTTTTCCGGGTTGCAAGCTCCTACAATGAGCAGTTCTTC
CDR3: CASSFFRVASSYNEQFF

D: TRBD1
J: TRBJ2-7
V: TRBV5-4
size: NA
DNA: TGTGCCAGCAGCTTGACTGGCCAGGGGGCCTACGAGCAGTACTTC
CDR3: CASSLTGQGAYEQYF

D: NA
J: TRBJ1-1
V: TRBV6-5
size: NA
DNA: TGTGCCAGCACCAAGGGGGGGGACACTGAAGCTTTCTTT
CDR3: CASTKGGDTEAFF

D: TRBD2
J: TRBJ2-3
V: TRBV5-1
size: NA
DNA: TGCGCCAGCAGCTTGGTACCTAGCGGGGGGGAAGATACGCAGTATTTT
CDR3: CASSLVPSGGEDTQYF

D: TRBD1
J: TRBJ1-5
V: TRBV30
size: NA
DNA: TGTGCCTGGAGTCGGGACAGGGATCAGCCCCAGCATTTT
CDR3: CAWSRDRDQPQHF